The 13 T cell receptor beta chains below were found in one sample sequenced in a study of T cell clones after liver transplantation. The protocol was immunoSEQ multiplex PCR, while the TCRdb copy is restricted to in-frame clones and leaves out a portion. Among tens of thousands of clones listed, 92% were seen once. Source: CD4+ T cells from blood, taken about 25 months after liver transplant. The receptors stem from a human patient who received a liver transplant. Some T cells may originate from the graft donor.

Within the sample, this clone is medium-sized. J is TRBJ2-7 and V is TRBV27, with TRBD2 matching over 13 bases. The CDR3 totals 15 residues. Germline assignment: CDR1 MNHEY and CDR2 SMNVEV (reference sequence). J gave up 5 bases and V 10 bases, and 11 bases lay outside the gene matches. This CDR3 reads CATGRGLAGLDEQYF. CDR3 DNA: TGTGCCACCGGAAGGGGACTAGCGGGACTAGACGAGCAGTACTTC.

This clone was found once. The CDR3: CASRLAGTVSEQYF. In DNA form, the CDR3 reads TGTGCCAGCAGGCTAGCGGGGACCGTCTCCGAGCAGTACTTC. The chain couples TRBV2 to TRBJ2-7; 9 bases are a match to TRBD2. The CDR3 covers 14 residues. Germline assignment: CDR1 SNHLY and CDR2 FYNNEI. The ends lost 6 bases at V and 6 bases at J; junction bases unmatched: 9.

This chain links TRBV7-9 with TRBJ1-1; TRBD1 matches at 8 bases. Trimming cost V 5 bases and J 0 bases; bases outside gene matches: 5. This CDR3 is built from 15 residues. Germline assignment: CDR1 SEHNR and CDR2 FQNEAQ (reference sequence). CDR3 bases: TGTGCCAGCAGCGTACAGGGGGGCATGAACACTGAAGCTTTCTTT. Its translation: CASSVQGGMNTEAFF.

There are a few counts of this clone. This sequence joins TRBV7-2 and TRBJ2-1; the match to TRBD1 covers 8 bases. With V trimmed by 5 bases and J by 7 bases, 10 bases remained unmatched. The length of the CDR3 is 15 residues. Looked up from germline, CDR1 is SGHTA and CDR2 is FQGNSA. DNA of the CDR3: TGTGCCAGCAGCCAAACCGGGACAGGCTATAATGAGCAGTTCTTC. Translated: CASSQTGTGYNEQFF.

The chain carries TRBV7-2 and TRBJ2-7, with 8 positions matching TRBD2. V gave up 0 bases and J gave up 4 bases; unmatched junction bases: 2. CDR1 and CDR2 (germline): SGHTA, FQGNSA. The CDR3 loop spans 14 amino acids. CDR3 DNA sequence: TGTGCCAGCAGCTTAGCGCGGGGGGCATACGAGCAGTACTTC. Translation gives CASSLARGAYEQYF. Combining the CDR3 with reference TRBV7-2 and TRBJ2-7 gives the whole variable domain GAGVSQSPSNKVTEKGKDVELRCDPISGHTALYWYRQSLGQGLEFLIYFQGNSAPDKSGLPSDRFSAERTGGSVSTLTIQRTQQEDSAVYLCASSLARGAYEQYFGPGTRLTVT.

The CDR3: CASSLAGTQYF. CDR3 DNA sequence: TGTGCCAGCAGCTTGGCTGGGACCCAGTACTTC. V is TRBV13 and J is TRBJ2-5; D not certain. V gave up 3 bases and J gave up 7 bases, with 6 bases separating them. Germline V gives CDR1 PRHDT, CDR2 FYEKMQ (reference sequence). This CDR3 has 11 amino acids. The full variable domain, in which reference TRBV13 and TRBJ2-5 provide the parts outside the CDR3, is AAGVIQSPRHLIKEKRETATLKCYPIPRHDTVYWYQQGPGQDPQFLISFYEKMQSDKGSIPDRFSAQQFSDYHSELNMSSLELGDSALYFCASSLAGTQYFGPGTRLLVL.

This clone was recorded once. J is TRBJ1-2 and V is TRBV2; unclear D gene. Germline CDR1 SNHLY, CDR2 FYNNEI. CDR3 length: 15 amino acids. Trimming took 4 bases from V and 7 from J, leaving 19 bases between them. The CDR3: CASSAPRGNVFGYTF. CDR3 nucleotides: TGTGCCAGCAGTGCCCCTCGAGGGAACGTCTTTGGCTACACCTTC.

This chain connects TRBV6-6 to TRBJ2-2; 7 positions match TRBD2. Trimming at V came to 5 bases and at J to 0 bases, leaving 0 bases not matched to a gene. Per germline, CDR1 MNHNY and CDR2 SVGAGI (reference sequence). CDR3 length equals 14 residues. CDR3: CASSGLANTGELFF. The DNA for the CDR3 is TGTGCCAGCAGTGGACTAGCGAACACCGGGGAGCTGTTTTTT.

The CDR3 coding sequence is TGTGCCAGCACCGACCGGCAGGGGGTAAACACCGGGGAGCTGTTTTTT. Translating gives CASTDRQGVNTGELFF. V and J are TRBV28 and TRBJ2-2, with 7 positions matching TRBD1. The junction had 10 bases not matched to a gene; V was cut back by 7 bases and J by 2 bases. Per germline, CDR1 MDHEN and CDR2 SYDVKM. The CDR3 sequence is 16 residues long.

The chain employs TRBV6-6 and TRBJ2-1; no clear D gene. CDR1 MNHNY and CDR2 SVGAGI come from the germline V gene (reference sequence). The CDR3 is 14 residues long. V lost 5 bases and J lost 4, with 12 bases in between. The CDR3 DNA sequence: TGTGCCAGCAGTGGGGAACTCCATTACAATGAGCAGTTCTTC. This codes for CASSGELHYNEQFF.

J is TRBJ2-5 and V is TRBV6-5; possibly TRBD2 for D (5 bases). This CDR3 has 12 residues. The V end lost 6 bases, the J end lost 3 bases, and 8 bases lay between the germline ends. Germline V gives CDR1 MNHEY, CDR2 SVGAGI. CDR3 sequence (DNA): TGTGCCAGCAGGGACTGGAAAGAGACCCAGTACTTC. Its translation is CASRDWKETQYF.

The rearrangement uses TRBV12-5 and TRBJ1-5; D not certain. Germline CDR1 is LGHNT and CDR2 is FRNRAP. V lost 6 bases to trimming and J lost 7 bases, with 13 bases between them. CDR3 length: 13 residues. CDR3 in amino acids: CASGTEEAQPQHF. For the CDR3, the DNA is TGTGCTAGTGGAACGGAAGAAGCACAGCCCCAGCATTTT.

Here the CDR3 reads CASSELGPDKQYF. CDR3 bases: TGTGCCAGCAGTGAATTGGGGCCCGATAAGCAGTACTTC. The V call is TRBV6-1, the J call TRBJ2-7; tentative D call: TRBD1 (5 bases). The CDR3 sequence is 13 residues long. The V gene's germline CDR1 is MNHNS and CDR2 SASEGT. V dropped 2 bases and J dropped 8 bases, with 13 bases sitting between them.